This T cell receptor (beta chain) came from a study of shared T cell receptors in the human thymus. Produced via immunoSEQ multiplex PCR; TCRdb's table is partial and in-frame only. The sample has about 380,000 clones, approximately 95% seen once; the top ten hold 0.02%. The CDR3 consists of 14 residues. The V and J ends lost 4 bases and 5 bases, in that order; junction bases with no gene match: 6. From germline, CDR1 is LNHNV and CDR2 YYDKDF (reference sequence). The origin of this receptor is a human donor. The rearrangement links TRBV15 to TRBJ2-5; 8 bases line up with TRBD1. The specimen sequenced was thymocytes. CDR3 bases: TGTGCCACCAGCATGTACAGGGGGGTGGAGACCCAGTACTTC. It encodes CATSMYRGVETQYF.